These 31 T cell receptor beta chains share one sample of origin, sequenced in a study of a mutant IDH1 vaccine in newly diagnosed glioma. TCRdb's copy holds only in-frame clones and misses some; the assay was immunoSEQ multiplex PCR. The data contain 70,000 or so clones, around 87% of them singletons. Time point indicated: week 35, safety follow-up. Every vaccine dose comprised 300 ug of mutant IDH1 20-mer peptide plus topical imiquimod. Which antigens these TCRs recognize remains unknown. Specimen: PBMCs, collected from a glioma patient whose treatment included an IDH1 peptide vaccine. All receptors derive from a man younger than 45 with glioma.

The chain uses TRBV4-2 and TRBJ2-7, with TRBD2 matching 9 bases. CDR3 length: 15 residues. The germline gives CDR1 LGHNA, CDR2 YNFKEQ. J was trimmed by 0 bases and V by 5 bases; bases with no gene match: 5. Here the CDR3 DNA reads TGTGCCAGCAGCGCGGGGCGGGGGGGCTCCTACGAGCAGTACTTC. This encodes CASSAGRGGSYEQYF.

The genes are TRBV7-9 and TRBJ1-6; D call uncertain. CDR3 length equals 13 residues. From germline, CDR1 is SEHNR and CDR2 FQNEAQ (reference sequence). V lost 4 bases and J 10 bases, leaving 11 bases between the germline ends. Here the CDR3 reads CASSWGSSSPLHF. The CDR3 DNA is TGTGCCAGCAGCTGGGGTAGCTCCTCACCCCTCCACTTT.

The chain is built from TRBV19 and TRBJ1-6; TRBD1 agrees at 7 bases. Trimming at V came to 5 bases and at J to 9 bases, leaving 16 bases not matched to a gene. CDR3 length: 17 amino acids. CDR1 LNHDA and CDR2 SQIVND come from the germline V gene (reference sequence). The CDR3, as DNA: TGTGCCAGTAGTCCGTTCCGGGACAGCCCTAAAAGTTCACCCCTCCACTTT. Its translation is CASSPFRDSPKSSPLHF.

About this clone itself: The sample has other DNA sequences that encode this CDR3 too. The chain has TRBV7-2 and TRBJ2-5; D unresolved. CDR1 and CDR2 from the germline V gene are SGHTA and FQGNSA. Deletions cut 3 bases from V and 4 bases from J, with 6 bases between. This CDR3 comprises 12 residues. Written as DNA, the CDR3 is TGTGCCAGCAGCTTCCGAGGAGAGACCCAGTACTTC. Translated, it gives CASSFRGETQYF.

The V call is TRBV27, the J call TRBJ1-6; no firm D call. The CDR3 runs 14 residues. Per germline, CDR1 MNHEY and CDR2 SMNVEV (reference sequence). Trimming removed 4 bases at V and 4 bases at J, with 8 bases between. CDR3 in DNA: TGTGCCAGCAGTTGGAGGTCATATAATTCACCCCTCCACTTT. Its protein product is CASSWRSYNSPLHF.

The chain couples TRBV27 to TRBJ2-4; TRBD1 agrees at 8 bases. Germline CDR1 and CDR2: MNHEY and SMNVEV (reference sequence). Trimming cost V 2 bases and J 6 bases; bases outside gene matches: 3. This CDR3 comprises 14 residues. In nucleotides, the CDR3 is TGTGCCAGCAGTTTAGTAGGACAGGGAAACATTCAGTACTTC. Protein product: CASSLVGQGNIQYF.

In this sample, this clone turned up once. The rearrangement joins TRBV28 to TRBJ1-4; a weak D match, TRBD1 (6 bases). From germline, CDR1 is MDHEN and CDR2 SYDVKM. The CDR3 is made up of 15 amino acids. Trimming took off 8 bases at V and 4 bases at J, with 17 bases between the two ends. For the CDR3, the DNA is TGTGCCAGCGAAAAGGGGGGGTCGGGTAATGAAAAACTGTTTTTT. It specifies CASEKGGSGNEKLFF.

This rearrangement joins TRBV19 to TRBJ2-1, with 10 positions matching TRBD2. The V and J ends lost 5 bases and 7 bases, in that order; junction bases with no gene match: 8. The CDR3 is made up of 15 amino acids. Germline loops: CDR1 LNHDA, CDR2 SQIVND (reference sequence). DNA of the CDR3: TGTGCCAGTAGTGTGCTAGCGGGGGTGTCAAATGAGCAGTTCTTC. Its translation: CASSVLAGVSNEQFF.

CDR3 sequence reads: CASSPSLGNEKLFF. The CDR3 DNA reads TGTGCCAGCAGCCCGTCGTTGGGCAATGAAAAACTGTTTTTT. The chain joins TRBV9 to TRBJ1-4; D remains unclear. The CDR3 is 14 residues long. The germline V gene encodes CDR1 SGDLS and CDR2 YYNGEE. Trimming removed 4 bases from V and 5 bases from J, with 12 bases in between.

V gene TRBV28 combines with J gene TRBJ2-2, with 7 bases lining up with TRBD1. CDR1 is MDHEN, CDR2 SYDVKM, per germline. This CDR3 has 14 residues. J lost 5 bases, V lost 8 bases, and 8 bases had no gene match. This CDR3 is CASQSGQLTGELFF. The CDR3 bases are TGTGCCAGCCAATCGGGACAGTTGACCGGGGAGCTGTTTTTT.

Note on this clone: One end of the junction fails to match germline, which may point to a read error. The genes are TRBV7-9 and TRBJ2-2; TRBD1 agrees at 9 bases. Germline loops: CDR1 SEHNR, CDR2 FQNEAQ (reference sequence). The CDR3 has 15 amino acids. CDR3 nucleotides: TGTGCCAACAGCCCCGGACAGGGGAGAACCGGGGAGCTGTTTTTT. Residues: CANSPGQGRTGELFF.

The V gene is TRBV25-1, the J gene TRBJ2-3; possibly TRBD1 or TRBD2 for D (5 bases each). V was shortened by 5 bases and J by 4 bases, with 19 bases between the two germline ends. Germline CDR1 is MGHDK and CDR2 is SYGVNS. This CDR3 has 16 residues. CDR3 sequence (DNA): TGTGCCAGCAGTAGGACGGGACCCAAAAGCGCAGATACGCAGTATTTT. As protein: CASSRTGPKSADTQYF.

The gene calls are TRBV5-4 and TRBJ2-5, with TRBD2 matching 11 bases. This CDR3 is 15 amino acids long. In germline, CDR1 is SGHNT, CDR2 YYREEE (reference sequence). With 4 bases clipped from V and 4 bases from J, the junction kept 6 bases outside the gene matches. This CDR3 is CASSEGTSGLETQYF. As DNA, the CDR3 is TGTGCCAGCAGCGAGGGGACTAGCGGACTAGAGACCCAGTACTTC.

The chain links TRBV4-3 to TRBJ1-5; a weak D match, TRBD1 (5 bases). The CDR3 covers 14 residues. Trimming took off 4 bases at V and 11 bases at J, with 18 bases between the two ends. Germline-derived CDR1 and CDR2 are LGHNA and YSLEER. The CDR3 spells CASSPGTPEAAQHF. The CDR3 DNA reads as TGCGCCAGCAGCCCAGGGACTCCCGAAGCGGCCCAGCATTTT.

The count of this clone is one. The genes are TRBV27 and TRBJ2-1, with 11 bases identical to TRBD2. The CDR3 has 15 amino acids. Trimming took 5 bases from V and 5 from J; bases not matched to a gene: 5. The V gene's germline CDR1 is MNHEY and CDR2 SMNVEV (reference sequence). CDR3 sequence reads: CASSLSGRADNEQFF. The CDR3 nucleotides are TGTGCCAGCAGTCTTAGCGGGAGGGCTGACAATGAGCAGTTCTTC.

The table lists this clone with a few counts. Other DNA sequences within the sample encode an identical CDR3. V gene TRBV7-3 combines with J gene TRBJ2-6, with a weak D call TRBD2 (6 bases). The CDR3 spans 15 residues. V lost 3 bases to trimming and J lost 1 base, with 7 bases between them. In germline, CDR1 is SGHTA, CDR2 FQGTGA. CDR3 sequence reads: CASSLGGSGANVLTF. In nucleotides, the CDR3 is TGTGCCAGCAGCTTGGGAGGATCTGGGGCCAACGTCCTGACTTTC. Variable domain in full (rest from reference TRBV7-3 and TRBJ2-6): GAGVSQTPSNKVTEKGKYVELRCDPISGHTALYWYRQSLGQGPEFLIYFQGTGAADDSGLPNDRFFAVRPEGSVSTLKIQRTERGDSAVYLCASSLGGSGANVLTFGAGSRLTVL.

The rearrangement uses TRBV11-3 and TRBJ1-1, with TRBD1 as a possible D gene (5 bases). The CDR3 length is 15 residues. The germline V gene encodes CDR1 SGHNT and CDR2 YENEEA. Trimming shortened V by 5 bases and J by 1 base, and 14 bases separated the two germline ends. This chain's CDR3 is CASSPGRGPNTEAFF. DNA of the CDR3: TGTGCCAGCAGCCCTGGTAGGGGACCGAACACTGAAGCTTTCTTT. Filled out from reference TRBV11-3 and TRBJ1-1, the complete variable domain reads EAGVVQSPRYKIIEKKQPVAFWCNPISGHNTLYWYLQNLGQGPELLIRYENEEAVDDSQLPKDRFSAERLKGVDSTLKIQPAELGDSAVYLCASSPGRGPNTEAFFGQGTRLTVV.

The CDR3 DNA is TGTGCCACCAGCAGAGACCCCCCCGGGGTTTCAGAGACCCAGTACTTC. It yields the protein CATSRDPPGVSETQYF. The rearrangement uses TRBV15 and TRBJ2-5; D possibly corresponds to TRBD2 (5 bases). Trimming left V 0 bases short and J 4 bases short, with 15 bases between. Germline CDR1 and CDR2: LNHNV and YYDKDF (reference sequence). This CDR3 contains 16 residues.

This clone was detected a few times. The chain recombines TRBV19 with TRBJ1-4; D uncertain. Germline V CDR1 and CDR2: LNHDA, SQIVND (reference sequence). Trimming took off 5 bases at V and 4 bases at J, with 17 bases between the two ends. This CDR3 comprises 16 residues. Written as DNA, the CDR3 is TGTGCCAGTAGTTTACCGGGGAGCGGAGGTAATGAAAAACTGTTTTTT. This encodes CASSLPGSGGNEKLFF.

V gene TRBV27 combines with J gene TRBJ1-1; unclear D gene. The CDR3 length is 16 residues. Germline-derived CDR1 and CDR2 are MNHEY and SMNVEV (reference sequence). V was pared by 5 bases and J by 4 bases, with 20 bases between. CDR3 residues: CASSVSPLVLPTEAFF. Here the CDR3 DNA reads TGTGCCAGCAGTGTTAGCCCTCTGGTTCTCCCCACTGAAGCTTTCTTT.

This clone showed up just once. The V call is TRBV9, the J call TRBJ2-2; D may be TRBD2 (5 bases). CDR3 length equals 15 residues. Deletions cut 4 bases from V and 0 bases from J, with 10 bases between. Germline V CDR1 and CDR2: SGDLS, YYNGEE. The CDR3 loop reads CASSLRVTNTGELFF. The CDR3 DNA is TGTGCCAGCAGCCTGAGGGTCACGAACACCGGGGAGCTGTTTTTT.

The DNA of the CDR3 is TGTGCCAGCAGTTTATTTTCAGGAAAGCAGTTCTTC. Protein: CASSLFSGKQFF. J is TRBJ2-1 and V is TRBV28; D gene unclear. Trimming stripped 1 base from V and 11 bases from J, with 9 bases between. The CDR3 totals 12 residues. Germline V gives CDR1 MDHEN, CDR2 SYDVKM.

CDR3 sequence: CASSIGGGEGTDTQYF. In DNA form, the CDR3 reads TGTGCCAGTAGTATAGGTGGCGGAGAGGGCACAGATACGCAGTATTTT. The chain links TRBV19 to TRBJ2-3; D gene ambiguous. CDR1 and CDR2 (germline): LNHDA, SQIVND (reference sequence). CDR3 length: 16 residues. Trimming took 1 base from V and 1 from J, leaving 12 bases between them.

The V gene is TRBV19, the J gene TRBJ2-1, with D perhaps TRBD2 (6 bases). The CDR3 covers 18 residues. Germline values: CDR1 LNHDA, CDR2 SQIVND (reference sequence). V lost 4 bases and J lost 0, with 19 bases in between. The CDR3 here is CASSTPPIGRSSYNEQFF. The DNA of the CDR3 is TGTGCCAGTAGTACCCCACCTATTGGGAGGAGCTCCTACAATGAGCAGTTCTTC. Based on the CDR3 plus reference TRBV19 and TRBJ2-1, the full variable domain is DGGITQSPKYLFRKEGQNVTLSCEQNLNHDAMYWYRQDPGQGLRLIYYSQIVNDFQKGDIAEGYSVSREKKESFPLTVTSAQKNPTAFYLCASSTPPIGRSSYNEQFFGPGTRLTVL.

The chain links TRBV6-5 to TRBJ1-3; D gene ambiguous. The germline CDR1 and CDR2 sequences are MNHEY and SVGAGI. CDR3 length: 12 residues. Deletions cut 8 bases from V and 4 bases from J, with 9 bases between. The CDR3, as DNA: TGTGCCAGCGGAGACTACGGAAACACCATATATTTT. Translation gives CASGDYGNTIYF.

The rearrangement joins TRBV7-2 to TRBJ1-2, with D perhaps TRBD1 (6 bases). Trimming stripped 2 bases from V and 7 bases from J, with 23 bases between. Per the germline V gene, CDR1 is SGHTA and CDR2 is FQGNSA. CDR3 length equals 17 residues. In DNA, the CDR3 is TGTGCCAGCAGCTTAATTTCCACAGGGAAGGGGGGTGGTGGCTACACCTTC. Protein sequence: CASSLISTGKGGGGYTF.

The chain couples TRBV5-1 to TRBJ1-3, with D uncertain. The germline V gene encodes CDR1 SGHRS and CDR2 YFSETQ. The CDR3 is 13 residues long. The V and J ends lost 4 bases and 2 bases respectively, with 7 bases between them. The CDR3 loop is CASSQHTGNTIYF. The CDR3 DNA reads as TGCGCCAGCAGCCAACATACTGGAAACACCATATATTTT.

A few counts support this clone. The gene calls are TRBV19 and TRBJ2-7; tentatively, D is TRBD1 (6 bases). V lost 4 bases, J lost 6 bases, and 22 bases lay in between. The germline V gene encodes CDR1 LNHDA and CDR2 SQIVND (reference sequence). The CDR3 extends over 16 amino acids. The CDR3 DNA reads as TGTGCCAGTAGTACCCGGCCCGAGGGGGTGATCAGCGAGCAGTACTTC. Translated: CASSTRPEGVISEQYF.

The gene calls are TRBV6-5 and TRBJ1-2; the D gene is possibly TRBD1 (5 bases). Germline V gene data show CDR1 as MNHEY and CDR2 as SVGAGI. Trimming pared 7 bases from V and 8 bases from J, leaving 14 bases between. The CDR3 is 12 amino acids. The CDR3: CASTRAGEGYTF. CDR3 bases: TGTGCCAGCACCAGGGCGGGGGAAGGCTACACCTTC.

The chain employs TRBV5-4 and TRBJ2-7, with 7 bases matching TRBD1. Germline V gene sequence: CDR1 SGHNT, CDR2 YYREEE (reference sequence). Trimming at V came to 1 base and at J to 5 bases, leaving 6 bases not matched to a gene. The CDR3 covers 14 residues. DNA of the CDR3: TGTGCCAGCAGCTTGCTCAGGGACAGCCACGAGCAGTACTTC. This gives the protein CASSLLRDSHEQYF.

This rearrangement joins TRBV7-9 to TRBJ2-3; D ambiguous. Germline assignment: CDR1 SEHNR and CDR2 FQNEAQ (reference sequence). CDR3 length equals 16 residues. V lost 1 base to trimming and J lost 4 bases, with 15 bases between them. DNA for the CDR3: TGTGCCAGCAGCTTAGATGAGACCACAGACGCAGATACGCAGTATTTT. Amino acids: CASSLDETTDADTQYF.